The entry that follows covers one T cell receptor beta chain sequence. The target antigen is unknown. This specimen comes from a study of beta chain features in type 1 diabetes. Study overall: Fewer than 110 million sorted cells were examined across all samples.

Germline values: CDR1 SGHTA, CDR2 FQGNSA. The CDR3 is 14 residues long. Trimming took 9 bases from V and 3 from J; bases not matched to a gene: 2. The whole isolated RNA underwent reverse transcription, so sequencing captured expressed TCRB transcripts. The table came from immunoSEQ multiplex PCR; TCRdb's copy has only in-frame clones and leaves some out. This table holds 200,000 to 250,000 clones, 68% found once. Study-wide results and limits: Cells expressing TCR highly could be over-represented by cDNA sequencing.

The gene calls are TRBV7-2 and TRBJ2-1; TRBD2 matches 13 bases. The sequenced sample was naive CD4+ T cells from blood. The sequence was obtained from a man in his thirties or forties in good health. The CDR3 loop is CASRTSGSYNEQFF. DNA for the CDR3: TGTGCCAGTAGGACTAGCGGGAGCTACAATGAGCAGTTCTTC.